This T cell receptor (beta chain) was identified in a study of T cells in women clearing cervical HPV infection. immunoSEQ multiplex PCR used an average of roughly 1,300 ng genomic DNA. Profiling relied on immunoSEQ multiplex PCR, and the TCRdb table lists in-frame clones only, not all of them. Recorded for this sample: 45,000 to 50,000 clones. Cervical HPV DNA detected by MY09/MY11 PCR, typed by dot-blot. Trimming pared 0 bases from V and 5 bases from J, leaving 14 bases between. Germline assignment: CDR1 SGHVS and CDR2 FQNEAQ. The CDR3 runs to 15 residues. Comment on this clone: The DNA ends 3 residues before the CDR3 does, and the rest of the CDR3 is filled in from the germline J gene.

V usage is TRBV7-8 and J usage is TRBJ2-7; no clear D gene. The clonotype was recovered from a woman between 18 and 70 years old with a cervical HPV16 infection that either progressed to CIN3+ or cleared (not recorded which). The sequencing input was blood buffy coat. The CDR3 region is CASSLAGRFSHEQYF. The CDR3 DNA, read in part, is TGTGCCAGCAGCTTAGCAGGCAGGTTCAGCCACGAG.